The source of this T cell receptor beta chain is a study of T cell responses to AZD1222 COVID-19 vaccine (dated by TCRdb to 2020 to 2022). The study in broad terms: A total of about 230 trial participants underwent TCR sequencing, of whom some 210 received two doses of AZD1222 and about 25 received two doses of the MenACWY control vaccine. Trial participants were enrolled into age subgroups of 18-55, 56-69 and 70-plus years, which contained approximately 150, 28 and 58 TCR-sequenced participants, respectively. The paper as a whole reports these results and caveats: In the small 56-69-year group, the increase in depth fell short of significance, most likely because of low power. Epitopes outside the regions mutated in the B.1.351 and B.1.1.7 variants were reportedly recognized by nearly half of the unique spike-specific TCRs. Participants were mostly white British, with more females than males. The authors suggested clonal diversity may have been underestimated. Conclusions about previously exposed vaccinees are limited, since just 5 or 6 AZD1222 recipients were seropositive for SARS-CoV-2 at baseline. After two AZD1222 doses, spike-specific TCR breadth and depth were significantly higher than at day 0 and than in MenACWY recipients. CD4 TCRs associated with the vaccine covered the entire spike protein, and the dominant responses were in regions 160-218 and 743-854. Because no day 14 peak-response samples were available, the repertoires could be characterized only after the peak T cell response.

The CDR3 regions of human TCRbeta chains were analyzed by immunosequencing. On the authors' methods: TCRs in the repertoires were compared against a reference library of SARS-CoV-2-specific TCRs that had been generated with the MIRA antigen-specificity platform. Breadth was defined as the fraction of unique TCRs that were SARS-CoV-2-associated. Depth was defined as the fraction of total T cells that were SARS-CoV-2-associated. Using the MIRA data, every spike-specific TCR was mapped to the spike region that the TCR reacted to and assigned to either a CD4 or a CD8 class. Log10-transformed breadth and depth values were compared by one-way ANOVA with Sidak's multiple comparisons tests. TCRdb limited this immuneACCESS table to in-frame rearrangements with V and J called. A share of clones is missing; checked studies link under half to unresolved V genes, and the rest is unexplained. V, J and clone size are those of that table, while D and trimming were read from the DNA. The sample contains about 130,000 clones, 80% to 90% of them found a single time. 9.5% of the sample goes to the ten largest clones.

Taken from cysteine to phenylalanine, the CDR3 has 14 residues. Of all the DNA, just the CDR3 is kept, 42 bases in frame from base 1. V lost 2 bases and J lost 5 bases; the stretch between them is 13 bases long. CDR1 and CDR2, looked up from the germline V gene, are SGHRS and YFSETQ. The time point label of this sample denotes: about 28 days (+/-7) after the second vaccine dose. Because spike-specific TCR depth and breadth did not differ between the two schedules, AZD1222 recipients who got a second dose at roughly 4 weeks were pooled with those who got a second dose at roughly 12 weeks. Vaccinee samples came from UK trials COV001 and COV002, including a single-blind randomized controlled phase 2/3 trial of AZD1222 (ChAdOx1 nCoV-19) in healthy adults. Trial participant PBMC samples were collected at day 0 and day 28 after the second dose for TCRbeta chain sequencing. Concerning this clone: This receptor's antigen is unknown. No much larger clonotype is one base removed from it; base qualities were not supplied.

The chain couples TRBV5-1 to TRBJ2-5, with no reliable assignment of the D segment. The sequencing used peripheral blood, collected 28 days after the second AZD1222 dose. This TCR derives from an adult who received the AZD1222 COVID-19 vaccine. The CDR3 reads CASSFEGSGETQYF. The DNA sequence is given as TGCGCCAGCAGCTTCGAAGGGTCTGGGGAGACCCAGTACTTC.